Each of the 14 T cell receptor beta chains below was sequenced from the same sample in a study of beta chain features in type 1 diabetes. The entirety of the isolated RNA underwent reverse transcription, so expressed TCRB transcripts were sequenced. Generated by immunoSEQ multiplex PCR, the TCRdb table keeps only in-frame clones and is missing some. This table holds just over 600,000 clones, 15% to 18% found once. The sequenced material came from naive CD4+ T cells from blood. The receptors come from a man between 18 and 29 years old in good health.

The chain carries TRBV9 and TRBJ1-6; D gene unclear. The V gene lost 4 bases and the J gene lost 0 bases, with 11 bases spanning the gap. The germline CDR1 and CDR2 sequences are SGDLS and YYNGEE. The CDR3 is 16 amino acids. CDR3 DNA sequence: TGTGCCAGCAGCTCTCACTCCTTCTCCTATAATTCACCCCTCCACTTT. Its protein product is CASSSHSFSYNSPLHF.

The rearrangement uses TRBV28 and TRBJ1-1, with D perhaps matching TRBD1 (5 bases). The CDR3 has 14 amino acids. The germline V gene has CDR1 MDHEN and CDR2 SYDVKM. V lost 2 bases to trimming and J lost 2 bases, with 9 bases between them. CDR3 residues: CASSLGRTNTEAFF. DNA for the CDR3: TGTGCCAGCAGTTTAGGGCGGACAAACACTGAAGCTTTCTTT.

The gene calls are TRBV27 and TRBJ2-3; D gene uncertain. Trimming removed 5 bases at V and 2 bases at J, with 5 bases between. The length of the CDR3 is 12 residues. CDR1 and CDR2 (germline): MNHEY, SMNVEV (reference sequence). The CDR3 DNA is TGTGCCAGCAGTCGCTTCACAGATACGCAGTATTTT. Protein: CASSRFTDTQYF.

The V gene is TRBV18, the J gene TRBJ2-7; no reliable D call. Deletions cut 3 bases from V and 4 bases from J, with 16 bases between. Germline assignment: CDR1 KGHSH and CDR2 LQKENI. The CDR3 is 15 residues long. CDR3 nucleotide sequence: TGTGCCAGCTCACCGCCGTGGGATCACACATACGAGCAGTACTTC. Translating gives CASSPPWDHTYEQYF. Supplemented by reference TRBV18 and TRBJ2-7, the full variable domain reads NAGVMQNPRHLVRRRGQEARLRCSPMKGHSHVYWYRQLPEEGLKFMVYLQKENIIDESGMPKERFSAEFPKEGPSILRIQQVVRGDSAAYFCASSPPWDHTYEQYFGPGTRLTVT.

This chain links TRBV7-2 with TRBJ2-2; the match to TRBD1 covers 9 bases. The V gene's germline CDR1 is SGHTA and CDR2 FQGNSA. The CDR3 has 17 residues. Unmatched junction bases numbered 9, after V lost 5 bases and J lost 2 bases. Here the CDR3 reads CASSLLGQGPNTGELFF. As DNA, the CDR3 is TGTGCCAGCAGCCTACTGGGACAGGGTCCTAACACCGGGGAGCTGTTTTTT.

This chain connects TRBV7-9 to TRBJ2-2; D gene uncertain. The CDR3 runs to 14 residues. The germline gives CDR1 SEHNR, CDR2 FQNEAQ (reference sequence). V was cut by 1 base and J by 4 bases, with 7 bases left in between. CDR3 loop: CASSLGQPTGELFF. CDR3 bases: TGTGCCAGCAGCTTAGGGCAGCCCACCGGGGAGCTGTTTTTT.

A few counts support this clone. V gene TRBV19 combines with J gene TRBJ2-1, with TRBD1 identical over 7 bases. Trimming removed 8 bases from V and 7 bases from J; junction bases left unmatched: 11. The CDR3 runs 14 residues. Per the germline V gene, CDR1 is LNHDA and CDR2 is SQIVND (reference sequence). The CDR3 coding sequence is TGTGCCAGTTGGGACCGGGACAGAATGAATGAGCAGTTCTTC. Translated: CASWDRDRMNEQFF.

The V and J genes are TRBV9 and TRBJ2-5; unclear D gene. Looked up from germline, CDR1 is SGDLS and CDR2 is YYNGEE. V shed 0 bases and J shed 2 bases, with 8 bases lying between them. The length of the CDR3 is 14 residues. This chain's CDR3 is CASSVGAIQETQYF. The DNA of the CDR3 is TGTGCCAGCAGCGTAGGGGCGATACAAGAGACCCAGTACTTC. Full variable domain (missing parts from reference TRBV9 and TRBJ2-5): DSGVTQTPKHLITATGQRVTLRCSPRSGDLSVYWYQQSLDQGLQFLIQYYNGEERAKGNILERFSAQQFPDLHSELNLSSLELGDSALYFCASSVGAIQETQYFGPGTRLLVL.

The chain joins TRBV6-1 to TRBJ1-2; the match to TRBD1 covers 11 bases. The V segment lost 8 bases and the J segment 7 bases; nucleotides outside the gene matches: 6. The CDR3 runs to 13 residues. Germline loops: CDR1 MNHNS, CDR2 SASEGT. CDR3 residues: CASGWTGGFGYTF. The CDR3 DNA reads TGTGCCAGCGGTTGGACAGGGGGCTTTGGCTACACCTTC.

A few counts support this clone. This rearrangement joins TRBV12-5 to TRBJ1-5, with D uncertain. The CDR3 totals 14 residues. CDR1 is LGHNT and CDR2 is FRNRAP in the germline V gene. The V and J ends lost 5 bases and 4 bases respectively, with 12 bases between them. In DNA, the CDR3 is TGTGCTAGTGGTCTGGCCGGGGTTAATCAGCCCCAGCATTTT. It encodes CASGLAGVNQPQHF.

This clone was detected a few times. The V call is TRBV15, the J call TRBJ2-1; 11 bases are a match to TRBD2. With 3 bases clipped from V and 1 base from J, the junction kept 14 bases outside the gene matches. Germline V CDR1 and CDR2: LNHNV, YYDKDF (reference sequence). There are 20 residues in the CDR3. Here the CDR3 reads CATSSLRLAGPLGSYNEQFF. CDR3 DNA: TGTGCCACCAGCAGCCTTCGACTAGCGGGGCCCCTAGGGTCCTACAATGAGCAGTTCTTC.

This clone was counted only a few times. The chain couples TRBV5-1 to TRBJ2-7; weak D call: TRBD2 (5 bases). The CDR3 contains 15 residues. The germline V and J ends were trimmed by 4 bases and 1 base, with 15 bases remaining between them. Germline CDR1 is SGHRS and CDR2 is YFSETQ. The CDR3 region is CASSPAGLASYEQYF. DNA for the CDR3: TGCGCCAGCAGCCCCGCCGGACTCGCTTCCTACGAGCAGTACTTC.

Of note for this clone: Other DNA sequences from this sample encode an identical CDR3 as well. The chain's CDR3 is CASSPRPSTDTQYF. The CDR3 bases are TGTGCCAGCAGCCCCCGACCCTCCACAGATACGCAGTATTTT. The rearrangement links TRBV9 to TRBJ2-3; no firm D call. Germline-derived CDR1 and CDR2 are SGDLS and YYNGEE. CDR3 length: 14 residues. The V end was cut by 4 bases, the J end by 2 bases, with 11 bases between. Based on the CDR3 plus reference TRBV9 and TRBJ2-3, the full variable domain is DSGVTQTPKHLITATGQRVTLRCSPRSGDLSVYWYQQSLDQGLQFLIQYYNGEERAKGNILERFSAQQFPDLHSELNLSSLELGDSALYFCASSPRPSTDTQYFGPGTRLTVL.

This sequence joins TRBV5-4 and TRBJ2-5, with 10 bases identical to TRBD2. V shed 4 bases and J 4 bases; nucleotides not matched to a gene: 4. There are 14 residues in the CDR3. The germline V gene has CDR1 SGHNT and CDR2 YYREEE (reference sequence). The CDR3, as DNA: TGTGCCAGCAGCGATTCTAGCGGGGGAGAGACCCAGTACTTC. Amino acids: CASSDSSGGETQYF.